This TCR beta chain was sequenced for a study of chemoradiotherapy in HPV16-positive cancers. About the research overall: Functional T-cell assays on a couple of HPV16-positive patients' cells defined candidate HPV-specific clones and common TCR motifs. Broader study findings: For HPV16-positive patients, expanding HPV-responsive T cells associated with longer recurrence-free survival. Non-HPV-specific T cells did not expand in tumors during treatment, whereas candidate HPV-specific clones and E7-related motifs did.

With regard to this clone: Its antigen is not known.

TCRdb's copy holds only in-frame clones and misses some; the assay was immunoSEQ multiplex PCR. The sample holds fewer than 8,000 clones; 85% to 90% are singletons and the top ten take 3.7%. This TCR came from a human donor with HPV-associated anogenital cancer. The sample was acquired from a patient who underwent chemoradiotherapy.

This chain's CDR3 is CASSERRGNEKLFF. The CDR3 DNA sequence: TGTGCCAGCAGTGAGCGCAGGGGGAATGAAAAACTGTTTTTT. V is TRBV25-1 and J is TRBJ1-4; 7 bases are a match to TRBD1. V was clipped by 3 bases and J by 5 bases; unmatched bases: 3. Germline V gives CDR1 MGHDK, CDR2 SYGVNS. This CDR3 has 14 residues.